The 8 T cell receptor beta chains reported below all come from one sample, sequenced in a study of cytomegalovirus exposure and HLA in healthy donors. The table came from immunoSEQ multiplex PCR; TCRdb's copy has only in-frame clones and leaves some out. The sample lists 100,000 or so clones, approximately 88% occurring once. Sequenced sample: PBMCs. The source is a woman in her 30s in good health and CMV-seronegative.

V gene TRBV29-1 combines with J gene TRBJ1-3; perhaps TRBD1 as D (5 bases). Trimming took 4 bases from V and 0 from J, leaving 7 bases between them. The CDR3 covers 13 residues. CDR1 and CDR2 from the germline V gene are SQVTM and ANQGSEA. The CDR3 loop reads CSVVRDSGNTIYF. CDR3 nucleotides: TGCAGCGTTGTCAGGGACTCTGGAAACACCATATATTTT.

This clone was counted once. The rearrangement uses TRBV6-5 and TRBJ2-2, with TRBD1 identical over 12 bases. V lost 6 bases and J lost 8; bases outside the gene matches: 7. CDR3 length equals 15 residues. The germline V gene encodes CDR1 MNHEY and CDR2 SVGAGI. The CDR3 DNA reads TGTGCCAGCAGAATCGGGACAGGGGGCGAGGGGGAGCTGTTTTTT. Protein sequence: CASRIGTGGEGELFF.

The genes are TRBV7-6 and TRBJ2-5; 8 bases agree with TRBD2. Per the germline V gene, CDR1 is SGHVS and CDR2 is FNYEAQ. The CDR3 loop spans 17 amino acids. The V gene end was trimmed by 1 base and the J gene end by 2 bases; junction bases not matched to a gene: 9. CDR3 DNA: TGTGCCAGCAGCTTAGGTTCCCCGGCTAGCGGGCAAGAGACCCAGTACTTC. Protein product: CASSLGSPASGQETQYF.

V is TRBV9 and J is TRBJ2-7, with a tentative D call TRBD1 (6 bases). The V gene's germline CDR1 is SGDLS and CDR2 YYNGEE. The CDR3 is 14 amino acids. Trimming left V 0 bases short and J 2 bases short, with 9 bases between. CDR3 residues: CASSVARGPYEQYF. CDR3 sequence (DNA): TGTGCCAGCAGCGTAGCCAGGGGTCCCTACGAGCAGTACTTC. Combining the CDR3 with reference TRBV9 and TRBJ2-7 gives the whole variable domain DSGVTQTPKHLITATGQRVTLRCSPRSGDLSVYWYQQSLDQGLQFLIQYYNGEERAKGNILERFSAQQFPDLHSELNLSSLELGDSALYFCASSVARGPYEQYFGPGTRLTVT.

The V and J genes are TRBV5-6 and TRBJ1-2; possibly TRBD1 for D (6 bases). The V and J ends lost 5 bases and 6 bases respectively, with 20 bases between them. The CDR3 is 15 amino acids. Germline-derived CDR1 and CDR2 are SGHDT and YYEEEE. The CDR3 here is CASSLMRQGKHGYTF. CDR3 coding DNA: TGTGCCAGCAGTCTGATGAGGCAGGGGAAGCATGGCTACACCTTC.

The J gene is TRBJ2-1, the V gene TRBV4-2; D gene uncertain. V was pared by 1 base and J by 5 bases, with 12 bases between. The CDR3 has 15 amino acids. Germline assignment: CDR1 LGHNA and CDR2 YNFKEQ. CDR3 coding DNA: TGTGCCAGCAGCCAAGGAGTGGTCCTAGACAATGAGCAGTTCTTC. It specifies CASSQGVVLDNEQFF.

The chain couples TRBV29-1 to TRBJ1-2; D gene uncertain. The V end lost 4 bases, the J end lost 0 bases, and 12 bases lay between the germline ends. The CDR3 covers 14 residues. Germline V CDR1 and CDR2: SQVTM, ANQGSEA. This chain's CDR3 is CSVAYRQANYGYTF. The CDR3 DNA reads as TGCAGCGTTGCGTACAGACAAGCTAACTATGGCTACACCTTC.

The V gene is TRBV4-2, the J gene TRBJ2-3, with 11 bases lining up with TRBD2. The trim removed 4 bases at V and 0 bases at J, leaving 12 bases unmatched. This CDR3 has 19 amino acids. Germline CDR1 and CDR2: LGHNA and YNFKEQ. CDR3 region: CASSLVPGLAVSSTDTQYF. Here the CDR3 DNA reads TGTGCCAGCAGCCTCGTTCCGGGACTAGCGGTCTCTAGCACAGATACGCAGTATTTT.